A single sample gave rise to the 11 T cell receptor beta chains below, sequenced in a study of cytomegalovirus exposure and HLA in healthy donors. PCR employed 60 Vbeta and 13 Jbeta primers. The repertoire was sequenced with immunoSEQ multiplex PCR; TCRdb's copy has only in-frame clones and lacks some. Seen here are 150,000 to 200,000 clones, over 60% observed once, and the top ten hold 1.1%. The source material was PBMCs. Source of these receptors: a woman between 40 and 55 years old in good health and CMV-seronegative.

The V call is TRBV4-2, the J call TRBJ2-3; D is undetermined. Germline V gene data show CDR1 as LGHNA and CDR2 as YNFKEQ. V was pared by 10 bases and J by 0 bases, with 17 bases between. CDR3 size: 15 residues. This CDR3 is CATRPRALSTDTQYF. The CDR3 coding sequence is TGTGCCACCCGACCCCGAGCGCTAAGCACAGATACGCAGTATTTT.

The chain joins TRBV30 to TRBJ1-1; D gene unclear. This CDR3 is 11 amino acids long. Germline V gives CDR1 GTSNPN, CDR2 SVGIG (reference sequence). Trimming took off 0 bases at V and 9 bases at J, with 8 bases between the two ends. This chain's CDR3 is CAWSVGGKAFF. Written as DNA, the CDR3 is TGTGCCTGGAGTGTAGGAGGGAAAGCTTTCTTT.

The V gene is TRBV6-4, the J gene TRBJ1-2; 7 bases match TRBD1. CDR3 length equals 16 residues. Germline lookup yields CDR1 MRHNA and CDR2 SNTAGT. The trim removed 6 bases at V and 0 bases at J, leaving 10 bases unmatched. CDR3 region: CASSPGGNPANYGYTF. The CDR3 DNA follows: TGTGCCAGCAGCCCAGGGGGAAACCCAGCTAACTATGGCTACACCTTC.

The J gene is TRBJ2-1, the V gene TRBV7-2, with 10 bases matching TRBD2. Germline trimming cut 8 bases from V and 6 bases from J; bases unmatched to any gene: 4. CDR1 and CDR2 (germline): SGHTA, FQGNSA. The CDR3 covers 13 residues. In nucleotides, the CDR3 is TGTGCCAGCCGGACTAGCGGCCCCAATGAGCAGTTCTTC. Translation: CASRTSGPNEQFF.

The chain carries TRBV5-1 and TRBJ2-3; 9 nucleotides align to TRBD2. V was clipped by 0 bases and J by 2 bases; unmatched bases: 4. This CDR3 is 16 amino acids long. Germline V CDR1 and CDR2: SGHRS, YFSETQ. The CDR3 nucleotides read TGCGCCAGCAGCTTGGTACTAGCGGGCTCCACAGATACGCAGTATTTT. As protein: CASSLVLAGSTDTQYF.

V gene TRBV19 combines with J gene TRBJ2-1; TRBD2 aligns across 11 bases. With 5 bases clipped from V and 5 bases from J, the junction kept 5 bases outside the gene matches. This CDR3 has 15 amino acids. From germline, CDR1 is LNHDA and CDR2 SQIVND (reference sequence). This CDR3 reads CASSRGLAGNNEQFF. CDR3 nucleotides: TGTGCCAGTAGTCGCGGACTAGCGGGTAACAATGAGCAGTTCTTC.

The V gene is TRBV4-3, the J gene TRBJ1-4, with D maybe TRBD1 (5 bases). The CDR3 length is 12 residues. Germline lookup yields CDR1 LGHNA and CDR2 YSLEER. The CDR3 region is CASAGVGEKLFF. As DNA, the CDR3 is TGCGCTTCAGCGGGGGTTGGAGAAAAACTGTTTTTT.

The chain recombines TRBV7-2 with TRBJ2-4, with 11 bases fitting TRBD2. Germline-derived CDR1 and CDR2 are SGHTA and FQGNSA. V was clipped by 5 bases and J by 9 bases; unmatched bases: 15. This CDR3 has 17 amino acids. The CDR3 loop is CASSDRTSGSQRGIQYF. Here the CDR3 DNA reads TGTGCCAGCAGCGACCGGACTAGCGGGTCCCAAAGGGGCATTCAGTACTTC.

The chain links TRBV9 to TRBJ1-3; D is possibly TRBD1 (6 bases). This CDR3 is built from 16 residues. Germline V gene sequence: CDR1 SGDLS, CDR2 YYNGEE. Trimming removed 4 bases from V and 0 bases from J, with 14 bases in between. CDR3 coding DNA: TGTGCCAGCAGCCCAGGACAGCCGCGCTCTGGAAACACCATATATTTT. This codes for CASSPGQPRSGNTIYF.

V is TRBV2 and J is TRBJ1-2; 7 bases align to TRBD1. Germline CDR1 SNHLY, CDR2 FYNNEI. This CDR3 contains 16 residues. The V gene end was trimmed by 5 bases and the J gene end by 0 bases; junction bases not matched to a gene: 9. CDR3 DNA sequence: TGTGCCAGCAGTTTCCTCCCCCAGGGGGCTAACTATGGCTACACCTTC. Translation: CASSFLPQGANYGYTF. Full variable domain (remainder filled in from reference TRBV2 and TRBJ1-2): EPEVTQTPSHQVTQMGQEVILRCVPISNHLYFYWYRQILGQKVEFLVSFYNNEISEKSEIFDDQFSVERPDGSNFTLKIRSTKLEDSAMYFCASSFLPQGANYGYTFGSGTRLTVV.

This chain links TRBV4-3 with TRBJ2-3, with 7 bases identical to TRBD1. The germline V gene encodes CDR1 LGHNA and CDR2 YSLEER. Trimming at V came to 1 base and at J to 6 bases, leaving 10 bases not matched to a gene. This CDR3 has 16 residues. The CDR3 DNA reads TGCGCCAGCAGCCAAGTTAGGGGACAGCCCATCGATACGCAGTATTTT. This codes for CASSQVRGQPIDTQYF.